This T cell receptor (beta chain) stems from a study of OX40 agonist ivuxolimab in advanced cancers. This clone counts as medium-sized. Clones were read by immunoSEQ multiplex PCR, and TCRdb kept only the in-frame ones, dropping some. The sample holds 25,000 to 35,000 clones; about nine tenths are singletons and the top ten take roughly a tenth. Between the trimmed V and J ends, which lost 1 base and 1 base, there was a span of 12 bases. CDR3 length: 16 amino acids. Germline assignment: CDR1 SGHKS and CDR2 YYEKEE (reference sequence). The source of this sequence is an adult with an advanced solid tumor such as melanoma, head and neck, liver or kidney cancer. The chain carries TRBV5-5 and TRBJ2-4, with unresolved D. Sequences were derived from CD4+ or CD8+ T cells sorted from blood, sampled in a trial of the OX40 agonist ivuxolimab. The CDR3 is CASSLPTGGAKNIQYF. The CDR3 DNA reads TGTGCCAGCAGCTTGCCCACCGGTGGGGCCAAAAACATTCAGTACTTC.